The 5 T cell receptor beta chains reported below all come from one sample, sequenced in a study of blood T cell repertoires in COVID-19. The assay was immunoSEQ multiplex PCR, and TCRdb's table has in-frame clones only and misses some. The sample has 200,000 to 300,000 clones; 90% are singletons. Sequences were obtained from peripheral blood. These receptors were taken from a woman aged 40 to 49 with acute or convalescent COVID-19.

The CDR3 nucleotides are TGCGCCAGCAGCCAAGGACAGGGGGGGAACTATGGCTACACCTTC. This sequence encodes CASSQGQGGNYGYTF. The chain links TRBV4-1 to TRBJ1-2; TRBD1 matches at 9 bases. The CDR3 has 15 amino acids. J was trimmed by 2 bases and V by 1 base; bases with no gene match: 2. Germline V gives CDR1 MGHRA, CDR2 YSYEKL.

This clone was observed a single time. CDR3 amino acids: CASSETLGAGSDTQYF. The CDR3 DNA follows: TGTGCCAGCAGCGAGACTCTGGGGGCGGGCTCAGATACGCAGTATTTT. This chain uses TRBV3-1 (or the pseudogene TRBV3-2) with TRBJ2-3, with D possibly matching TRBD1 (6 bases). The CDR3 contains 16 residues. Trimming shortened V by 5 bases and J by 4 bases, and 19 bases separated the two germline ends. Germline values: CDR1 LGHDT, CDR2 YNNKEL (reference sequence).

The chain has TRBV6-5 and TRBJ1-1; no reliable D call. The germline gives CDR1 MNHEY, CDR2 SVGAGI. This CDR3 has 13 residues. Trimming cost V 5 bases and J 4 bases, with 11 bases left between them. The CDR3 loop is CASSRTGSTEAFF. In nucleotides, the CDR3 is TGTGCCAGCAGTCGAACCGGTTCCACTGAAGCTTTCTTT.

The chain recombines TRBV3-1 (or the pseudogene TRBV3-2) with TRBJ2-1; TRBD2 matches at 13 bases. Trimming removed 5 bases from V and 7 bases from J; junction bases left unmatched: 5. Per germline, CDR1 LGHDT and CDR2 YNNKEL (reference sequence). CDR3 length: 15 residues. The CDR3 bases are TGTGCCAGCAGCACAAGGACTAGCGGGGGAAATGAGCAGTTCTTC. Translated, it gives CASSTRTSGGNEQFF.

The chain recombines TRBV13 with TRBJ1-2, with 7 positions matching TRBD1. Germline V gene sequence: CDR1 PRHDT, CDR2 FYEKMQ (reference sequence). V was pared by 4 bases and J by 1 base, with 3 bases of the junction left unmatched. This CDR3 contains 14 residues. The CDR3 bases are TGTGCCAGCAGCTCGGGACAGATTAACTATGGCTACACCTTC. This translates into CASSSGQINYGYTF.